These 19 T cell receptor beta chains originate from one sample sequenced in a study of identical twins. TCRdb passed the 5' RACE reads through MiXCR, listing each CDR3 protein once. The data contain approximately 500,000 distinct CDR3 sequences, around 15% of them singletons. In addition, the sample was reused for a study of yellow fever vaccine responses in identical twins.

The sequencing input was CD4+ T cells sorted from blood. Receptor source: a woman under 30 in good health.

The V call is TRBV12-3 or TRBV12-4, the J call TRBJ2-1, with 12 positions matching TRBD2. The CDR3 has 16 amino acids. J gave up 7 bases and V 5 bases, and 9 bases lay outside the gene matches. The CDR3 loop reads CASSVRLAGAGNEQFF. The CDR3 DNA sequence: TGTGCCAGCAGTGTCAGACTAGCGGGAGCGGGTAATGAGCAGTTCTTC.

In this sample, this clonotype turned up a few times. The CDR3 DNA reads TGCAGTGGGACGGGACAGGGGGCCGAAGAGCAGTACGTC. Translating it yields CSGTGQGAEEQYV. The genes are TRBV20-1 and TRBJ2-7; the match to TRBD1 covers 12 bases. Germline values: CDR1 DFQATT, CDR2 SNEGSKA (reference sequence). This CDR3 has 13 residues. V lost 7 bases, J lost 7 bases, and 8 bases stayed unmatched.

In DNA form, the CDR3 reads TGTGCCAGCAGCCAAGAAGGAAGGCCCTACGAGCAGTACTTC. It yields the protein CASSQEGRPYEQYF. This sequence joins TRBV3-1 and TRBJ2-7; no definite D call. This CDR3 is built from 14 residues. The germline V gene encodes CDR1 LGHDT and CDR2 YNNKEL (reference sequence). Trimming left V 0 bases short and J 2 bases short, with 8 bases between.

This clonotype was detected a few times. The chain uses TRBV15 and TRBJ1-4, with 7 bases that match TRBD1. Germline loops: CDR1 LNHNV, CDR2 YYDKDF (reference sequence). This CDR3 region has 17 residues. V trimming: 1 base; J trimming: 1 base; junction bases outside the gene matches: 6. The CDR3: CATSRGQGGLTNEKLFF. The DNA of the CDR3 is TGTGCCACCAGCAGAGGACAGGGAGGTTTAACTAATGAAAAACTGTTTTTT.

This clonotype was seen a few times. V gene TRBV3-1 combines with J gene TRBJ2-3; D is tentatively TRBD1 or TRBD2 (5 bases each). The length of the CDR3 is 15 residues. CDR1 is LGHDT and CDR2 is YNNKEL in the germline V gene (reference sequence). The germline V and J ends were trimmed by 5 bases and 1 base, with 13 bases remaining between them. In DNA form, the CDR3 reads TGTGCCAGCAGCATCGGGGCAGGTCGCACAGATACGCAGTATTTT. Amino acids: CASSIGAGRTDTQYF.

This clonotype has more than one count but fewer than ten. The V gene is TRBV12-3 or TRBV12-4, the J gene TRBJ1-5, with D unclear. Trimming cost V 3 bases and J 0 bases, with 12 bases left between them. The CDR3 spans 16 residues. CDR3 in DNA: TGTGCCAGCAGTTTCTCCGAACCTTATAGCAATCAGCCCCAGCATTTT. Protein product: CASSFSEPYSNQPQHF.

This clonotype was seen a handful of times. The chain links TRBV20-1 to TRBJ1-5, with 9 nucleotides matching TRBD1. CDR3 size: 12 residues. Per germline, CDR1 DFQATT and CDR2 SNEGSKA (reference sequence). The V gene end was trimmed by 6 bases and the J gene end by 6 bases; junction bases not matched to a gene: 3. The CDR3 bases are TGCAGTGCCTGGACAGGGGCTCAGCCCCAGCATTTT. Protein: CSAWTGAQPQHF.

The gene calls are TRBV20-1 and TRBJ2-3; 8 bases fit TRBD2. The V gene end was trimmed by 5 bases and the J gene end by 2 bases; junction bases not matched to a gene: 9. The CDR3 totals 15 residues. Germline loops: CDR1 DFQATT, CDR2 SNEGSKA (reference sequence). The DNA for the CDR3 is TGCAGTGCTGGGATTTTAGCGGGGAACACAGATACGCAGTATTTT. Protein product: CSAGILAGNTDTQYF.

The CDR3 loop reads CASRPGTGAYEQFF. In DNA form, the CDR3 reads TGTGCCAGCAGGCCCGGGACAGGGGCGTACGAGCAGTTCTTC. The chain joins TRBV12-3 or TRBV12-4 to TRBJ2-1, with TRBD1 matching 10 bases. The CDR3 totals 14 residues. V lost 6 bases to trimming and J lost 10 bases; unmatched junction nucleotides: 9.

This chain links TRBV2 with TRBJ1-2; 7 bases align to TRBD1. Trimming took 3 bases from V and 4 from J; bases not matched to a gene: 5. Germline CDR1 SNHLY, CDR2 FYNNEI. The CDR3 is 14 amino acids. The DNA of the CDR3 is TGTGCCAGCAGTGATTCAGGGGGTACCTATGGCTACACCTTC. It is translated as CASSDSGGTYGYTF.

J is TRBJ2-3 and V is TRBV11-3, with 11 bases aligning to TRBD2. The V gene end was trimmed by 2 bases and the J gene end by 3 bases; junction bases not matched to a gene: 7. Germline CDR1 SGHNT, CDR2 YENEEA. The CDR3 spans 17 residues. CDR3 nucleotide sequence: TGTGCCAGCAGCTTACCCACGGCTAGCGGGAGGACAGATACGCAGTATTTT. Translation: CASSLPTASGRTDTQYF. Drawing the rest from reference TRBV11-3 and TRBJ2-3, the complete variable domain is EAGVVQSPRYKIIEKKQPVAFWCNPISGHNTLYWYLQNLGQGPELLIRYENEEAVDDSQLPKDRFSAERLKGVDSTLKIQPAELGDSAVYLCASSLPTASGRTDTQYFGPGTRLTVL.

The rearrangement joins TRBV7-9 to TRBJ2-7; unclear D gene. Germline loops: CDR1 SEHNR, CDR2 FQNEAQ (reference sequence). CDR3 length: 11 residues. V lost 4 bases and J 3 bases, leaving 4 bases between the germline ends. CDR3 in DNA: TGTGCCAGCAGCTCCATCTACGAGCAGTACTTC. It codes for CASSSIYEQYF. Full variable domain (rest looked up from reference TRBV7-9 and TRBJ2-7): DTGVSQNPRHKITKRGQNVTFRCDPISEHNRLYWYRQTLGQGPEFLTYFQNEAQLEKSRLLSDRFSAERPKGSFSTLEIQRTEQGDSAMYLCASSSIYEQYFGPGTRLTVT.

In its sample, this clonotype was seen many times. The chain couples TRBV12-3 or TRBV12-4 to TRBJ2-3, with D possibly matching TRBD2 (5 bases). V lost 6 bases and J 4 bases, leaving 14 bases between the germline ends. There are 14 residues in the CDR3. The CDR3 nucleotides read TGTGCCAGCAGATTCTCCGGGCGGGCAGATACGCAGTATTTT. It specifies CASRFSGRADTQYF.

This clonotype was counted at least ten times. V is TRBV12-3 or TRBV12-4 and J is TRBJ2-2; 7 positions match TRBD2. CDR3 size: 15 residues. Trimming at V came to 3 bases and at J to 6 bases, leaving 7 bases not matched to a gene. The CDR3 spells CASSFEGGVAGELFF. DNA for the CDR3: TGTGCCAGCAGTTTTGAGGGAGGGGTCGCCGGGGAGCTGTTTTTT.

The CDR3 DNA reads as TGTGCCAGCAGCCAAACGGGGACAGGGGCAAGCCTAGGGGACCAGTACTTC. It translates to CASSQTGTGASLGDQYF. The V and J genes are TRBV3-1 and TRBJ2-4, with 10 bases matching TRBD1. This CDR3 is 17 amino acids long. Trimming removed 2 bases from V and 13 bases from J; junction bases left unmatched: 17. Germline CDR1 LGHDT, CDR2 YNNKEL (reference sequence).

In nucleotides, the CDR3 is TGTGCCAGCACCGCTGGGGACAGGGATCCCTACGAGCAGTACTTC. It codes for CASTAGDRDPYEQYF. V usage is TRBV2 and J usage is TRBJ2-7; 9 bases agree with TRBD1. Per the germline V gene, CDR1 is SNHLY and CDR2 is FYNNEI. The CDR3 is 15 amino acids. The trim removed 7 bases at V and 2 bases at J, leaving 9 bases unmatched.

This clonotype came up a few times. The V call is TRBV19, the J call TRBJ2-2; no clear D. Germline lookup yields CDR1 LNHDA and CDR2 SQIVND (reference sequence). Trimming took 5 bases from V and 4 from J, leaving 14 bases between them. The CDR3 is 15 residues long. The CDR3 DNA reads as TGTGCCAGTAGTCCTGCCGGCCGACTCACCGGGGAGCTGTTTTTT. This translates into CASSPAGRLTGELFF. Full variable domain (rest looked up from reference TRBV19 and TRBJ2-2): DGGITQSPKYLFRKEGQNVTLSCEQNLNHDAMYWYRQDPGQGLRLIYYSQIVNDFQKGDIAEGYSVSREKKESFPLTVTSAQKNPTAFYLCASSPAGRLTGELFFGEGSRLTVL.

V and J are TRBV2 and TRBJ1-5, with D uncertain. The CDR3 length is 14 residues. Per germline, CDR1 SNHLY and CDR2 FYNNEI. The ends were cut back, 6 bases at V and 0 bases at J, with 9 bases in the middle. CDR3: CASRQVYSNQPQHF. As DNA, the CDR3 is TGTGCCAGCAGACAAGTGTATAGCAATCAGCCCCAGCATTTT.

This chain uses TRBV28 with TRBJ2-7, with 13 positions matching TRBD2. Looked up from germline, CDR1 is MDHEN and CDR2 is SYDVKM. The CDR3 consists of 15 residues. Trimming at V came to 6 bases and at J to 2 bases, leaving 4 bases not matched to a gene. This CDR3 is CASSSLAGGTYEQYV. The CDR3 region has the DNA TGTGCCAGCAGCTCACTAGCGGGGGGGACCTACGAGCAGTACGTC.